The 18 T cell receptor beta chains in this list originate from one sample, sequenced in a study of T cells in localized non-small cell lung cancer. The data were produced by immunoSEQ multiplex PCR, yet TCRdb's version contains in-frame clones alone and is incomplete. Counted here are approximately 70,000 clones, roughly 76% occurring once; the ten biggest clones make up about 4.5%. The sequences come from PBMCs, collected before any cancer treatment. These receptors came from a man aged 35 to 70 with stage II lung adenocarcinoma.

The chain is built from TRBV9 and TRBJ1-3; D is undetermined. The V end was cut by 0 bases, the J end by 0 bases, with 7 bases between. CDR1 and CDR2 from the germline V gene are SGDLS and YYNGEE. The CDR3 covers 15 residues. Here the CDR3 reads CASSVGVLSGNTIYF. CDR3 coding DNA: TGTGCCAGCAGCGTAGGGGTCCTCTCTGGAAACACCATATATTTT.

This clone was observed once. The chain recombines TRBV6-5 with TRBJ2-2; the match to TRBD2 covers 8 bases. After removal of 6 bases from V and 2 bases from J, the junction contained 2 bases not matched to a gene. Germline assignment: CDR1 MNHEY and CDR2 SVGAGI. The CDR3 is made up of 14 amino acids. DNA for the CDR3: TGTGCCAGCAGGGTAGCGGGAAACACCGGGGAGCTGTTTTTT. It yields the protein CASRVAGNTGELFF.

This clone came up once. The V call is TRBV11-3, the J call TRBJ2-4; 7 nucleotides agree with TRBD1. Germline lookup yields CDR1 SGHNT and CDR2 YENEEA. CDR3 length: 16 amino acids. V gave up 7 bases and J gave up 0 bases; unmatched junction bases: 9. DNA for the CDR3: TGTGCCAGCACCCAAGAGGGGGCCTTAGCCAAAAACATTCAGTACTTC. It codes for CASTQEGALAKNIQYF.

Here the CDR3 reads CASSPRRDSLSYEQYF. CDR3 nucleotides: TGTGCCAGCTCACCACGCCGGGACTCCCTTTCCTACGAGCAGTACTTC. The rearrangement uses TRBV18 and TRBJ2-7, with D possibly matching TRBD2 (6 bases). The germline V gene encodes CDR1 KGHSH and CDR2 LQKENI. CDR3 length: 16 residues. V lost 1 base and J 1 base, leaving 14 bases between the germline ends.

This clone showed up just a few times. The rearrangement uses TRBV7-9 and TRBJ1-2; D is ambiguous. With 2 bases removed from V and 5 bases from J, the gap between germline ends came to 12 bases. This CDR3 region has 14 residues. Germline V lookup: CDR1 SEHNR, CDR2 FQNEAQ (reference sequence). The CDR3 bases are TGTGCCAGCAGCTTAACGCTAATCCCTTATGGCTACACCTTC. Protein sequence: CASSLTLIPYGYTF. Full variable domain (missing parts from reference TRBV7-9 and TRBJ1-2): DTGVSQNPRHKITKRGQNVTFRCDPISEHNRLYWYRQTLGQGPEFLTYFQNEAQLEKSRLLSDRFSAERPKGSFSTLEIQRTEQGDSAMYLCASSLTLIPYGYTFGSGTRLTVV.

The V and J genes are TRBV7-9 and TRBJ2-3; 7 bases fit TRBD1. V shed 3 bases, J shed 4 bases, and the junction held 7 bases outside the gene matches. The CDR3 has 15 residues. Germline-derived CDR1 and CDR2 are SEHNR and FQNEAQ (reference sequence). CDR3 protein: CASSFLTGTSDTQYF. CDR3 DNA: TGTGCCAGCAGCTTCTTGACAGGGACATCAGATACGCAGTATTTT.

The genes are TRBV6-6 and TRBJ2-2, with TRBD1 as a possible D gene (5 bases). Deletions cut 4 bases from V and 6 bases from J, with 9 bases between. The CDR3 is 13 residues long. Germline V lookup: CDR1 MNHNY, CDR2 SVGAGI (reference sequence). CDR3 in amino acids: CASSSSGPGELFF. CDR3 sequence (DNA): TGTGCCAGCAGTTCCTCAGGGCCCGGGGAGCTGTTTTTT.

The chain employs TRBV9 and TRBJ2-1; 7 positions agree with TRBD2. The CDR3 extends over 14 amino acids. The V gene end was trimmed by 6 bases and the J gene end by 5 bases; junction bases not matched to a gene: 8. Germline V CDR1 and CDR2: SGDLS, YYNGEE. The CDR3 here is CASTPGTINNEQFF. CDR3 DNA sequence: TGTGCCAGCACCCCTGGGACTATCAACAATGAGCAGTTCTTC. The full variable domain, rest sourced from reference TRBV9 and TRBJ2-1, is DSGVTQTPKHLITATGQRVTLRCSPRSGDLSVYWYQQSLDQGLQFLIQYYNGEERAKGNILERFSAQQFPDLHSELNLSSLELGDSALYFCASTPGTINNEQFFGPGTRLTVL.

This clone was seen a single time. The chain links TRBV7-3 to TRBJ2-2; D is uncertain. The CDR3 runs 16 residues. The V end lost 2 bases, the J end lost 0 bases, and 10 bases lay between the germline ends. Germline V gives CDR1 SGHTA, CDR2 FQGTGA. The CDR3 here is CASSLWGNPNTGELFF. CDR3 coding DNA: TGTGCCAGCAGCTTATGGGGAAACCCGAACACCGGGGAGCTGTTTTTT.

The rearrangement uses TRBV7-3 and TRBJ2-6; TRBD2 matches 14 bases. The CDR3 is made up of 20 amino acids. Per the germline V gene, CDR1 is SGHTA and CDR2 is FQGTGA. The V segment lost 1 base and the J segment 1 base; nucleotides outside the gene matches: 6. Here the CDR3 reads CASSLRQGLAGGSGANVLTF. The CDR3 nucleotides read TGTGCCAGCAGCTTAAGGCAAGGACTAGCGGGAGGATCTGGGGCCAACGTCCTGACTTTC.

The genes are TRBV6-1 and TRBJ2-2; 10 positions match TRBD2. CDR3 length: 15 amino acids. The V gene end was trimmed by 2 bases and the J gene end by 7 bases; junction bases not matched to a gene: 4. The V gene's germline CDR1 is MNHNS and CDR2 SASEGT. CDR3 protein: CASSEKAGGIGELFF. The DNA for the CDR3 is TGTGCCAGCAGTGAAAAAGCGGGAGGGATCGGGGAGCTGTTTTTT.

The chain links TRBV29-1 to TRBJ2-2; 10 bases match TRBD1. The germline gives CDR1 SQVTM, CDR2 ANQGSEA. Unmatched junction bases numbered 7, after V lost 4 bases and J lost 5 bases. The CDR3 covers 15 residues. CDR3 residues: CSVGSGTGVTGELFF. CDR3 in DNA: TGCAGCGTTGGGAGCGGGACAGGGGTAACCGGGGAGCTGTTTTTT.

The chain uses TRBV6-5 and TRBJ2-3; unclear D gene. The germline V gene has CDR1 MNHEY and CDR2 SVGAGI. Trimming stripped 0 bases from V and 3 bases from J, with 7 bases between. The CDR3 has 14 residues. The CDR3 coding sequence is TGTGCCAGCAGTTACTCAGGGTCAACAGATACGCAGTATTTT. Its translation is CASSYSGSTDTQYF.

This chain's CDR3 is CASSLQPGQGAGELFF. Written as DNA, the CDR3 is TGCGCCAGCAGCCTACAACCGGGACAGGGGGCCGGGGAGCTGTTTTTT. This chain uses TRBV5-1 with TRBJ2-2; 11 positions match TRBD1. This CDR3 comprises 16 residues. CDR1 and CDR2 from the germline V gene are SGHRS and YFSETQ. V lost 4 bases to trimming and J lost 6 bases; unmatched junction nucleotides: 8.

V and J are TRBV7-9 and TRBJ2-1; possibly TRBD2 for D (5 bases). Trimming left V 4 bases short and J 2 bases short, with 12 bases between. The CDR3 has 15 amino acids. Germline assignment: CDR1 SEHNR and CDR2 FQNEAQ (reference sequence). The DNA of the CDR3 is TGTGCCAGCAGCTCTTCTCCCGGGGCCTACAATGAGCAGTTCTTC. It translates to CASSSSPGAYNEQFF.

This clone was picked up a small number of times. This chain uses TRBV5-4 with TRBJ2-5, with TRBD2 matching over 14 bases. CDR3 length: 16 amino acids. CDR1 is SGHNT, CDR2 YYREEE, per germline (reference sequence). V shed 3 bases and J 5 bases; nucleotides not matched to a gene: 6. The chain's CDR3 is CASSYGTSGSRETQYF. Written as DNA, the CDR3 is TGTGCCAGCAGCTATGGGACTAGCGGGAGTAGGGAGACCCAGTACTTC.

V usage is TRBV28 and J usage is TRBJ1-1; D ambiguous. V was cut by 6 bases and J by 10 bases, with 15 bases left in between. Germline CDR1 is MDHEN and CDR2 is SYDVKM. CDR3 length: 12 amino acids. CDR3 coding DNA: TGTGCCAGCAGAGGTGACGGCCCCGGAGCTTTCTTT. As protein: CASRGDGPGAFF.

On this clone: The junction departs from the called germline gene at one end, perhaps through a read error. J is TRBJ2-1 and V is TRBV7-6, with D uncertain. The germline V gene encodes CDR1 SGHVS and CDR2 FNYEAQ. The CDR3 is made up of 14 amino acids. CDR3 DNA sequence: TGTGCCAGCAGCTTACAAGAATCCTTCAATGAGCAGTTCTTC. This encodes CASSLQESFNEQFF.